The present TCR beta chain was sequenced within a study of blood T cell repertoires in COVID-19. Study-level information: Recovery meant two consecutive negative NP/OP PCR tests, professional clearance, or resolved symptoms. PBMCs, B-cell-depleted T cells, or T cells were the source of the cDNA or gDNA that made up the material.

As handled by the study authors: Cell counts per sample came from amplifying reference gene primers. Assay: immunoSEQ multiplex PCR; the TCRdb copy retains only in-frame clones and omits some. That table supplies the V and J calls and clone size; D and trimming were determined from the DNA. Of a few hundred thousand clones in the sample, 86% were seen once. The study assigned cohorts using participant-reported clinical history. The germline CDR1 and CDR2 sequences are SNHLY and FYNNEI. J was trimmed by 5 bases and V by 5 bases; bases with no gene match: 10. CDR3 length: 16 residues. The V gene is TRBV2, the J gene TRBJ2-2; TRBD2 matches 8 bases. Material for sequencing was PBMCs or T cells enriched from blood (not recorded which). This TCR came from a woman aged 50 to 65 in a cohort exposed to, infected with or recovered from COVID-19 (not recorded which). CDR3: CASSSNGGAGTGELFF. In nucleotides, the CDR3 is TGTGCCAGCAGTTCCAACGGGGGGGCCGGGACCGGGGAGCTGTTTTTT.